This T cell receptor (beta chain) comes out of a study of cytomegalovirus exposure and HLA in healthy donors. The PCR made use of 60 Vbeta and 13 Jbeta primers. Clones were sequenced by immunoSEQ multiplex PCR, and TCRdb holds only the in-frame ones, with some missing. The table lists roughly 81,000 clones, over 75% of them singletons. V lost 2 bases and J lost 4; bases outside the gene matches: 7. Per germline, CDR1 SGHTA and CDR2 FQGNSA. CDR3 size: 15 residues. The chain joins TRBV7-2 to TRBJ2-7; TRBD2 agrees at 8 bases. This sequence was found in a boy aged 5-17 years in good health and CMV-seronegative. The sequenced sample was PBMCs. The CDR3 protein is CASSLSLGTSYEQYF. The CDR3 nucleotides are TGTGCCAGCAGCTTATCCCTTGGGACTAGTTACGAGCAGTACTTC.